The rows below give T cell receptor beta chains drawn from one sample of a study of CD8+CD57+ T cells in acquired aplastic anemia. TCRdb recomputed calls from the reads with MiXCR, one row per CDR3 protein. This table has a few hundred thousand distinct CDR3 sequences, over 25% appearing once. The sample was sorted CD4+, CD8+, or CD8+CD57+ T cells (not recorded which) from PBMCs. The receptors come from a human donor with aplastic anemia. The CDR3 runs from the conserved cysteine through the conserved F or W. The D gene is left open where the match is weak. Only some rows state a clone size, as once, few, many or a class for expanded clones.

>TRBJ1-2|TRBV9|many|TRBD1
TGTGCCAGCAGCGTACCCGGCGGACAGGGTGGCTACACCTTC
CASSVPGGQGGYTF
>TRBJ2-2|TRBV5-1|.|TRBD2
TGCGCCAGCAGCTCGAAACTAGCGGGAGGGAGGAACACCGGGGAGCTGTTTTTT
CASSSKLAGGRNTGELFF
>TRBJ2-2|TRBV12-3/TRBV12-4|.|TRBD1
TGTGCCAGCAGTTTTTTCGGGACAGGGAGGACCGGGGAGCTGTTTTTT
CASSFFGTGRTGELFF
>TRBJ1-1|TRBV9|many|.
TGTGCCAGCAGGATGTCGGCAGGGGTGAACACTGAAGCTTTCTTT
CASRMSAGVNTEAFF
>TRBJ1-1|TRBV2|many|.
TGTGCCAGCACCAACGAAAGGGTAAACACTGAAGCTTTCTTT
CASTNERVNTEAFF
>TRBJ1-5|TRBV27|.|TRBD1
TGTGCCAGCAGTTCCCATTTAGACAGGGGGACGCAGCCCCAGCATTTT
CASSSHLDRGTQPQHF
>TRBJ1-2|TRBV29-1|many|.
TGCAGCGTTGATGCGTCCAGAGCAGACTATGGCTACACCTTC
CSVDASRADYGYTF
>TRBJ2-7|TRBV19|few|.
TGTGCCTGGAGTGAGTGGTCAGGGCACTACGAGCAGTACTTC
CAWSEWSGHYEQYF
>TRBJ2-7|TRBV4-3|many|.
TGCGCCAGCAGCCAAGCCAGGCTCTACGAGCAGTACTTC
CASSQARLYEQYF
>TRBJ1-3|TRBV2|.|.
TGTGCCAGCAGTGAGTCAGGGGCGGGTGGCTACACCATATATTTT
CASSESGAGGYTIYF
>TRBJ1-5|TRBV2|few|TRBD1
TGTGCCAGCAGTTCCTCCGGGACAGAATTCAATCAGCCCCAGCATTTT
CASSSSGTEFNQPQHF
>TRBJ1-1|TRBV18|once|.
TGTGCCAGCTCACCACCGGAAGGTCGGGTGGCTTTCTTT
CASSPPEGRVAFF
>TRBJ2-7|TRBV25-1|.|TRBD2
TGTGCCACCAATACAGGACTAGCGGGAGGCACCGGGGAGTGGTACGAGCAGTACTTC
CATNTGLAGGTGEWYEQYF
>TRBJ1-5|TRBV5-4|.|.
TGTGCCAGCAGCGTCGACAGTAGGGATCAGCCCCAGCATTTT
CASSVDSRDQPQHF
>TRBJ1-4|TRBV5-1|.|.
TGCGCCAGCAGCTCGGAGGTGGCTAATGAAAAACTGTTTTTT
CASSSEVANEKLFF
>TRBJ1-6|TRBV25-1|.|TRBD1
TGTGCCAGCACCTTAGGGACAGGGTACTCCCTCCACTTT
CASTLGTGYSLHF
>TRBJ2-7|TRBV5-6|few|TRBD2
TGTGCCAGCAGCTTGGCGGGGGGGATAGACGAGCAGTACTTC
CASSLAGGIDEQYF
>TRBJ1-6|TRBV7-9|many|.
TGTGCCAGCAGGGATTCACCCCTCCACTTT
CASRDSPLHF
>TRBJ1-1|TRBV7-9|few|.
TGTGCCAGCAGCCCCAACTCCAATCAGAACACTGAAGCTTTCTTT
CASSPNSNQNTEAFF
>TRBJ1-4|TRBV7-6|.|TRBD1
TGTGCCAGCAGCTCGACAGGGGGCGGACGTGAAAAACTGTTTTTT
CASSSTGGGREKLFF
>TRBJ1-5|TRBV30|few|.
TGTGCCTGGAGTGTAGGTTTATCCCAGCCCCAGCATTTT
CAWSVGLSQPQHF
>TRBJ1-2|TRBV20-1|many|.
TGCAGTGCTAGCACGGGAGCTGGCTACACCTTC
CSASTGAGYTF
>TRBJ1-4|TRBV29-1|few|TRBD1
TGCAGCGTTGAAGGGGCGAGGGGGCAGGATAATGAAAAACTGTTTTTT
CSVEGARGQDNEKLFF
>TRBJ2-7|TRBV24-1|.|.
TGTGCCACCAGTGCTCCTGGGGCCAGCTCCTACGAGCAGTACTTC
CATSAPGASSYEQYF
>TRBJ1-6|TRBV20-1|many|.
TGCAGTGCTCATACAGGGAGCTCCTATAATTCACCCCTCCACTTT
CSAHTGSSYNSPLHF
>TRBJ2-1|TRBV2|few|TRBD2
TGTGCCAGCAGGAAGACTAGCGTGTCCTACAATGAGCAGTTATTC
CASRKTSVSYNEQLF
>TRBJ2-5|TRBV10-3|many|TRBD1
TGTGCCATCAGTGAGTGGAACAGGGGGCGAGAGACCCAGTACTTC
CAISEWNRGRETQYF
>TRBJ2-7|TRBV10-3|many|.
TGTGCCATCAGTGAGTCTGGGCCGGGCTACGAGCAGTACTTC
CAISESGPGYEQYF
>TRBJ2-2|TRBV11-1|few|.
TGTGCCAGCAGCTTAGACGGCCAGACGAACACCGGGGAGCTGTTTTTT
CASSLDGQTNTGELFF
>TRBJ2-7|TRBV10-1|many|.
TGCGCCAGCAGGGGACAAAGAGGCGAGCAGTACTTC
CASRGQRGEQYF
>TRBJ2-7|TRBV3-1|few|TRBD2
TGTGCCAGCAGCCTACGTTTGCCGGGACTAGCGGGGGACTACGAGCAGTACTTC
CASSLRLPGLAGDYEQYF
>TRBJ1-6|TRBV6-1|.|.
TGTGCCAGCAGTGAAGATTTGGGGGCGGATTCACCCCTCCACTTT
CASSEDLGADSPLHF
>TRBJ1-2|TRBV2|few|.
TGTGCCAGCAGTTTCACCCCGGCATTCTATGGCTACACCTTC
CASSFTPAFYGYTF
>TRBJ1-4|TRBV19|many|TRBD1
TGTGCCAGTAGTGGACCGGGACAGAGGAATGAAAAACTGTTTTTT
CASSGPGQRNEKLFF
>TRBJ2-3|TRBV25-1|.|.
TGTGCCAGCAGCGCAGAGTGGGGGGAATTTGATACGCAGTATTTT
CASSAEWGEFDTQYF
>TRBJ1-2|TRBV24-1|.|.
TGTGCCACCAGTGCAGGGCCCTACTTCGGCTACACCTTC
CATSAGPYFGYTF
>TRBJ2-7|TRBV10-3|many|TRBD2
TGTGCCATCAGTGCGACTAGCGCCCACGAGCAGTACTTC
CAISATSAHEQYF
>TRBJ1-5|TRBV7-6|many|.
TGTGCCAGCAGCCCCCGAACCGCTCGGGGTGACCAGCCCCAGCATTTT
CASSPRTARGDQPQHF
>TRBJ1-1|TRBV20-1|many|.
TGCAGTGCTGGGGGGCGGGACACTGAAGCTTTCTTT
CSAGGRDTEAFF
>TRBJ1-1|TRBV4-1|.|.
TGCGCCAGCAGCCAAGGACAGGTTCTTAATTATGTAAACACTGAAGCTTTCTTT
CASSQGQVLNYVNTEAFF
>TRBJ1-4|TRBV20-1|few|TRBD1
TGCAGTGCTACGGGGACAGGGCCTAATGAAAAACTGTTTTTT
CSATGTGPNEKLFF
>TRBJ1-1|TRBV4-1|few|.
TGCGCCAGCAGCCTGAGAAGGGACTTGAACACTGAAGCTTTCTTT
CASSLRRDLNTEAFF
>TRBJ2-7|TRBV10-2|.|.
TGCGCCAGCAGCCAAGAAGTGGGCTTCGAGCAGTACTTC
CASSQEVGFEQYF
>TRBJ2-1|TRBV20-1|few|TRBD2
TGCAGTGCTAGGAGGTTAGGGACTAGCGGCAATGAGCAGTTCTTC
CSARRLGTSGNEQFF
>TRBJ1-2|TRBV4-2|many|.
TGTGCCAGCAGCCAAGAGGGACGGACTAACTATGGCTACACCTTC
CASSQEGRTNYGYTF
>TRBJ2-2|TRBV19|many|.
TGTGCCAGTAGTTCCTCAGTGGTCGGGGAGCTGTTTTTT
CASSSSVVGELFF
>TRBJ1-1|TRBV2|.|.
TGTGCCAGCAGTTTCGGACTTTATGGAGACACTGAAGCTTTCTTT
CASSFGLYGDTEAFF
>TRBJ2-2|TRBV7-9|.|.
TGTGCCAGCAGCTCAGGGTTACTGTTTTTT
CASSSGLLFF
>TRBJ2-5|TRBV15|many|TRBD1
TGTGCCACCAGCAGAGATCAGGGACAGAGAAAAGAGACCCAGTACTTC
CATSRDQGQRKETQYF
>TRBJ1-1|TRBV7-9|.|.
TGTGCCAGCAGCTGGGCAGGGGACACTGAAGCTTTCTTT
CASSWAGDTEAFF
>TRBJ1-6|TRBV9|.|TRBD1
TGTGCCAGCAGCACCGGGACAGGGTCATCACCCCTCCACTTT
CASSTGTGSSPLHF
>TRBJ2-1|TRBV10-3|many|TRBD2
TGTGCCATCAGTGTTGGACTAGCGAACTACAATGAGCAGTTCTTC
CAISVGLANYNEQFF
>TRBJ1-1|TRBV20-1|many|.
TGCAGGATGCAGGGAGGCACTGAAGCTTTCTTT
CRMQGGTEAFF